This TCR beta chain was recorded in a study of blood T cell repertoires in COVID-19 (dated by TCRdb to between 2020 and 2021). At the level of the whole study: Samples from collaborators originated in the United States, Italy and Spain and spanned both the acute and convalescent phases of COVID-19. The material from the prospective study consisted of cDNA or gDNA derived from T cells, B-cell-depleted T cells, or PBMCs. The dataset comprised deeply sampled blood TCRbeta repertoires from subjects exposed to, actively infected with, or recovered from COVID-19. The repertoires were released in a freely available public database intended as a resource for research on the immune response to SARS-CoV-2. The samples were drawn from the first 160 participants of the ongoing ImmuneRACE study and from 1,254 subjects provided by 6 global collaborators. The sample metadata nearly always contained a de-identified subject ID, COVID-19 status, age in years and sex. HLA class I and class II types, where available, came from metadata supplied by the sample provider rather than from assay-based typing. On the study overall, not on this receptor specifically: The amount of clinical and demographic metadata varied by source and participant and was provided uncurated.

One collaborating source in Seattle enrolled patients during active infection and followed them longitudinally through the course of disease. Each collaborating institution followed its own protocols to collect whole blood in K2EDTA tubes. For TCRbeta analysis, collaborator samples were shipped as frozen whole blood, as isolated PBMCs, or as DNA extracted from either sample type. CDR1 and CDR2 were assigned from the germline V gene (reference sequence) as SEHNR and FQNEAQ. Including the terminal cysteine and phenylalanine, the CDR3 comprises 15 residues. The kept DNA is CDR3 alone, 45 bases in frame from the first base. The trim is 1 base for V and 7 bases for J, with a gap of 13 bases between the germline ends. TCRbeta CDR3 regions were amplified from genomic DNA by means of the immunoSEQ Assay, a bias-controlled multiplex PCR. Concerning the study's data processing: The number of nucleated cells in each sample was estimated from the amplification of reference gene primers within the assay. To quantify the absolute abundance of each unique TCRbeta CDR3 rearrangement, sequence reads were collapsed and filtered. For each sample, productive Simpson clonality was calculated as the square root of Simpson's diversity index across productive rearrangements. TCRdb limited this immuneACCESS table to in-frame rearrangements with V and J called. A share of clones is missing; checked studies link under half to unresolved V genes, and the rest is unexplained. V, J and clone size derive from that table, while D and trimming were established from the DNA sequence. This sample holds under 550,000 clones; about 90% were observed only once. The ten largest clones represent 0.7% to 1% of the sample.

On this clone: What this receptor recognizes is not known. One base away there is no much larger clone; base qualities are not given.

The specimen was peripheral blood. This clonotype was sampled from a man younger than 30 with COVID-19, enrolled during active disease. The sequence joins TRBV7-9 to TRBJ1-4, with a weak D call of TRBD1 (5 bases match). The sequence in DNA is TGTGCCAGCAGCTTAGTGGGGGGTTGGAGTGAAAAACTGTTTTTT. This gives the protein CASSLVGGWSEKLFF.